This TCR beta chain was identified during a study of control samples from healthy donors and cancer patients. V was trimmed by 5 bases and J by 5 bases, leaving 10 bases between them. This CDR3 is built from 14 residues. CDR1 is MNHEY, CDR2 SVGAGI, per germline. Clones were read by immunoSEQ multiplex PCR, and TCRdb kept only the in-frame ones, dropping some. Of around 30,000 clones listed, more than 85% are singletons. The receptor was derived from a woman aged 40 to 49 with lung cancer. The chain recombines TRBV6-5 with TRBJ1-6; no definite D call. Sequencing was carried out using PBMCs. As DNA, the CDR3 is TGTGCCAGCAGTAACGACGGAGATAATTCACCCCTCCACTTT. It specifies CASSNDGDNSPLHF.